This TCR beta chain stems from a study of T cells in Graves' hyperthyroidism and ophthalmopathy. Stable Graves' hyperthyroidism meant no ophthalmopathy progression within 18 months. Study results and caveats: In the blood, most expanded thyroid clonotypes above 0.001 appeared as well. Model-based prediction identified ophthalmopathy a median around 6.5 months prior to its onset. By a 13 V-J model, ophthalmopathy was set apart from stable hyperthyroidism.

What was amplified from RNA transcripts were TCR beta CDR3 regions. With the HTBI primer set, the TCR CDR3 went through a first round of RT-PCR. TCRdb passed the multiplex PCR reads through MiXCR, listing each CDR3 protein once. The sample includes around 580,000 distinct CDR3 sequences, just over 45% of them seen just once. On this clonotype itself: Its target is not known.

From germline, CDR1 is SEHNR and CDR2 FQNEAQ (reference sequence). Unmatched junction bases numbered 9, after V lost 5 bases and J lost 5 bases. This CDR3 contains 16 residues. This TCR was sampled from a young woman with Graves' hyperthyroidism. Sequences were obtained from peripheral blood or thyroid tissue (not recorded which). This chain joins TRBV7-9 and TRBJ2-5; TRBD1 matches 12 bases. This CDR3 is CASSHEGTGGRETQYF. The CDR3 DNA sequence: TGTGCCAGCAGCCACGAAGGGACAGGGGGCCGTGAGACCCAGTACTTC.